This entry is about one T cell receptor (beta chain). The germline CDR1 and CDR2 sequences are SEHNR and FQNEAQ (reference sequence). V was cut by 5 bases and J by 4 bases, with 8 bases left in between. The CDR3 contains 13 residues. These data come from a study of identical twins. One entry per CDR3 protein results from TCRdb running MiXCR on the 5' RACE reads. The sample has hundreds of thousands of distinct CDR3 sequences, roughly 18% seen once. The same sample was also studied in work on T cells expressing NK-cell markers.

What was sequenced was PBMCs. The clonotype comes from a woman in her late teens or twenties in good health. V and J are TRBV7-9 and TRBJ2-2; D remains ambiguous. CDR3 region: CASSILTTGELFF. In DNA, the CDR3 is TGTGCCAGCAGCATCCTAACCACCGGGGAGCTGTTTTTT.